Presented here are 9 T cell receptor beta chains from one specimen sequenced in a study of T cell clonality in common variable immunodeficiency. Generated by immunoSEQ multiplex PCR, the TCRdb table keeps only in-frame clones and is missing some. In total the sample includes roughly 79,000 clones, none of them seen once. Sequencing was carried out using peripheral blood mononuclear cells. Receptor source: a person aged 18 to 69 in good health.

This clone was detected ten times or more. The read ends 3 residues before the CDR3 terminus; that terminus is restored from the germline J gene. This chain links TRBV20-1 with TRBJ2-7; D may be TRBD1 or TRBD2 (6 bases each). V was cut by 4 bases and J by 0 bases, with 16 bases left in between. Looked up from germline, CDR1 is DFQATT and CDR2 is SNEGSKA (reference sequence). CDR3 length: 15 amino acids. The CDR3 bases that were read are TGCAGTGCTATCGGAGGGGGAAGGGGCTCCTACGAG. Its protein product is CSAIGGGRGSYE. The CDR3 reads in full as CSAIGGGRGSYEQYF.

The sample holds many counts of this clone. The CDR3 end lies 3 residues beyond the end of the read and is filled in from the germline J gene. This chain links TRBV7-6 with TRBJ2-1; 8 nucleotides agree with TRBD2. CDR1 and CDR2 (germline): SGHVS, FNYEAQ. The CDR3 totals 18 residues. The trim removed 2 bases at V and 6 bases at J, leaving 15 bases unmatched. Incomplete CDR3 DNA: TGTGCCAGCAGCTTATCAACGTCGGGACTAGGGGTAGGCAATGAG. Protein: CASSLSTSGLGVGNE. The CDR3 in its entirety is CASSLSTSGLGVGNEQFF.

This clone has a count of ten or more. Read data end 3 residues before the CDR3 end; the end is taken from the germline J gene. The chain is built from TRBV7-9 and TRBJ1-1, with 11 bases aligning to TRBD1. This CDR3 region has 15 residues. Germline values: CDR1 SEHNR, CDR2 FQNEAQ (reference sequence). CDR3 DNA, as far as it was read: TGTGCAGTCGGACAGGGGGCCGGCCTGAACACTGAA. Protein sequence: CAVGQGAGLNTE. The whole CDR3 sequence reads CAVGQGAGLNTEAFF.

This clone showed up many times. The CDR3 goes on 3 residues after the read ends, and that part is filled in from the germline J gene. The genes are TRBV6-2 or TRBV6-3 and TRBJ1-1, with D uncertain. Between the trimmed V and J ends, which lost 5 bases and 2 bases, there was a span of 15 bases. The length of the CDR3 is 15 residues. Germline CDR1 MNHEY, CDR2 SVGEGT. CDR3 in amino acids: CASSPVGAPNTEAFF. CDR3 DNA, as far as it was read: TGTGCCAGCAGTCCAGTTGGTGCACCCAACACTGAA.

This clone was counted ten times or more. The read ends 3 residues early relative to the CDR3; the germline J gene fills the gap. The V gene is TRBV5-1, the J gene TRBJ2-7; 9 nucleotides line up with TRBD2. This CDR3 is built from 15 residues. V shed 3 bases and J 3 bases; nucleotides not matched to a gene: 7. Germline V lookup: CDR1 SGHRS, CDR2 YFSETQ. The sequenced CDR3 bases are TGCGCCAGCAGCTCGGCGGGAGGGATAATCTACGAG. Its translation: CASSSAGGIIYE. From start to end, the CDR3 is CASSSAGGIIYEQYF.

Concerning this clone: The observed sequence ends 3 residues before the CDR3 terminus, with the missing tail filled in from the germline J gene. The chain carries TRBV7-2 and TRBJ1-6; no firm D call. Germline V lookup: CDR1 SGHTA, CDR2 FQGNSA. The ends were cut back, 3 bases at V and 10 bases at J, with 16 bases in the middle. This CDR3 is built from 15 residues. The part of the CDR3 DNA that was read is TGTGCCAGCAGCTTCCGTGCGGGTGTGGGGTCACCC. Residues: CASSFRAGVGSP. The whole CDR3 region reads CASSFRAGVGSPLHF.

This clone occurred many times. The part of the CDR3 DNA that was read is TGTGCCAGTAGAAATCCCTGGAGAGGGGACTTTAAA. Amino acids: CASRNPWRGDFK. The whole CDR3 is CASRNPWRGDFKAFF. The V and J genes are TRBV19 and TRBJ1-1; TRBD1 is a possible D gene (5 bases). The CDR3 extends 3 residues past the end of the read, so its final part is completed from the germline J gene. CDR3 length equals 15 residues. From germline, CDR1 is LNHDA and CDR2 SQIVND (reference sequence).

This clone was counted at least ten times. The CDR3 goes on 3 residues after the read ends, and that part is filled in from the germline J gene. V and J are TRBV20-1 and TRBJ2-3, with 9 positions matching TRBD2. With V trimmed by 6 bases and J by 5 bases, 9 bases remained unmatched. Germline CDR1 and CDR2: DFQATT and SNEGSKA (reference sequence). The CDR3 runs 14 residues. CDR3 DNA (partial): TGCAGTGCCGAATGGGCGGGAGGGTTAGATACG. Translation: CSAEWAGGLDT. The CDR3 in its entirety is CSAEWAGGLDTQYF.

In this sample, this clone turned up many times. The CDR3 is cut off 3 residues early in the read; its end comes from the germline J gene. The chain uses TRBV5-1 and TRBJ2-3; 13 positions match TRBD2. This CDR3 spans 18 amino acids. CDR1 and CDR2 (germline): SGHRS, YFSETQ. The ends lost 4 bases at V and 3 bases at J; junction bases unmatched: 11. The CDR3 sequence is CASSHRTSGSSRTDTQYF. The covered CDR3 bases are TGCGCCAGCAGCCATCGGACTAGCGGGAGTTCTCGGACAGATACG.